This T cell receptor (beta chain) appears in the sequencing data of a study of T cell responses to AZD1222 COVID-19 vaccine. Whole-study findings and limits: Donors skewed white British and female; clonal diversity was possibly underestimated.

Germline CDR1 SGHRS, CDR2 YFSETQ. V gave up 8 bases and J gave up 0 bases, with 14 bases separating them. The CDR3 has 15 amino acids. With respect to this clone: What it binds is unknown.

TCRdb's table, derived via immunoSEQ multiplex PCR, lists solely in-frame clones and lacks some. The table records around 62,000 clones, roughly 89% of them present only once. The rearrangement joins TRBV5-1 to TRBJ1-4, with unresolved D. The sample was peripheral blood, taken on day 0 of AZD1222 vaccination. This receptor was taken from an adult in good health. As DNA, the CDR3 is TGCGCCAGGAATGTTAGAGCTGCAACTAATGAAAAACTGTTTTTT. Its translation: CARNVRAATNEKLFF.